This TCR beta chain was identified in a study of blood T cell repertoires in COVID-19. Study-wide context: COVID-19 samples from acute and convalescent phases originated in the United States, Italy and Spain.

CDR1 is SQVTM, CDR2 ANQGSEA, per germline. J was trimmed by 5 bases and V by 7 bases; bases with no gene match: 9. The CDR3 loop spans 13 amino acids. Original processing methods: Reference gene primer amplification gave nucleated cell count estimates. Assay: immunoSEQ multiplex PCR; the TCRdb copy retains only in-frame clones and omits some. V and J calls plus clone size are reproduced from that table; the DNA served to infer D and trimming. Seen here are 140,000 to 150,000 clones, 75% to 90% observed once, and the top ten hold approximately 3.5%. Sequencing was performed on peripheral blood. The TCR comes from a man in his sixties or seventies who had recovered from COVID-19. The chain uses TRBV29-1 and TRBJ2-5; 8 nucleotides agree with TRBD1. The CDR3 here is CSGRQGLGETQYF. The CDR3 coding sequence is TGCAGCGGCCGACAGGGGCTGGGGGAGACCCAGTACTTC.